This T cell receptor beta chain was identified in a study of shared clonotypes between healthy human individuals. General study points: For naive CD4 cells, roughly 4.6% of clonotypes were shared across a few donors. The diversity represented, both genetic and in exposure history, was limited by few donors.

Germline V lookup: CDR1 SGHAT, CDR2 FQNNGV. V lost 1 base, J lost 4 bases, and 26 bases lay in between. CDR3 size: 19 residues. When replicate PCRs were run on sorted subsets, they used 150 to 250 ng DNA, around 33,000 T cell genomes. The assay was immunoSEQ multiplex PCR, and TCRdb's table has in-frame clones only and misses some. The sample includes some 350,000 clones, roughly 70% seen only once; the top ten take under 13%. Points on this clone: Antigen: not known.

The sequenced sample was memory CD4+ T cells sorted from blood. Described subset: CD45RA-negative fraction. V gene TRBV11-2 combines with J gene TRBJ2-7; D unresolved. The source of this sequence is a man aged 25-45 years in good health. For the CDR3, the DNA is TGTGCCAGCAGCTTAGTGTTAGGCCTGTCTACCATAAAGCATTACGAGCAGTACTTC. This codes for CASSLVLGLSTIKHYEQYF.